Described below is a single T cell receptor beta chain sequence and its context. What it binds is not known. Together with a sample-barcoded 5' primer, a J-beta primer mix was included in a second PCR lasting about 6 to 11 cycles. Through a template-switch adaptor with 12 random nucleotides, each cDNA molecule received a tag. A single record per CDR3 protein comes from TCRdb applying MiXCR to the 5' RACE reads. The sample has over 950,000 distinct CDR3 sequences, 45% to 60% seen once. The sample is drawn from a study of blood T cells in healthy people across ages. Whole-study findings and limits: Per million T cells, the diversity of TCR beta decreased roughly linearly as age advanced.

There are 14 residues in the CDR3. The V gene lost 4 bases and the J gene lost 11 bases, with 20 bases spanning the gap. CDR1 and CDR2 (germline): MDHEN, SYDVKM. The clonotype comes from a woman in her sixties or seventies in good health. V is TRBV28 and J is TRBJ2-5; D is ambiguous. Sequencing was carried out using blood. The CDR3 loop reads CASSSVGAYAEQYF. The CDR3 nucleotides are TGTGCCAGCAGTTCCGTAGGTGCTTACGCTGAGCAGTACTTC.